Presented here are 5 T cell receptor beta chains from one specimen sequenced in a study of CD8 T cells in ankylosing spondylitis. These receptors have no identified antigens. TCRdb reprocessed the 5' RACE reads with MiXCR, giving one entry per CDR3 protein. The sample carries a few hundred thousand distinct CDR3 sequences, 17% recorded once. Study outcomes and limitations: Several highly homologous variants made up a TCR beta motif, and this motif appeared characteristic of ankylosing spondylitis blood.

The sample consisted of blood, either unsorted or a sorted T cell fraction (not recorded which). The receptor source for this set is a male donor with ankylosing spondylitis.

The chain is built from TRBV7-2 and TRBJ2-3; D perhaps matches TRBD1 (5 bases). Germline values: CDR1 SGHTA, CDR2 FQGNSA. The germline V and J ends were trimmed by 1 base and 6 bases, with 8 bases remaining between them. This CDR3 has 13 amino acids. The CDR3 protein is CASSLDRLDTQYF. As DNA, the CDR3 is TGTGCCAGCAGCTTAGACAGGTTGGATACGCAGTATTTT.

This clonotype was detected only a few times. The CDR3 protein is CASTRAAGGQETQYF. For the CDR3, the DNA is TGTGCCAGCACCCGTGCGGCGGGAGGACAAGAGACCCAGTACTTC. The chain links TRBV4-2 to TRBJ2-5; TRBD2 aligns across 8 bases. V lost 7 bases, J lost 2 bases, and 9 bases stayed unmatched. Germline V lookup: CDR1 LGHNA, CDR2 YNFKEQ. The CDR3 extends over 15 amino acids.

This clonotype was counted a few times. The V and J genes are TRBV6-5 and TRBJ1-1, with 8 bases aligning to TRBD1. Germline-derived CDR1 and CDR2 are MNHEY and SVGAGI. With V trimmed by 4 bases and J by 4 bases, 8 bases remained unmatched. The CDR3 totals 15 residues. The CDR3 protein is CASSSGQGLRTEAFF. In nucleotides, the CDR3 is TGTGCCAGCAGTTCCGGACAGGGCCTTCGCACTGAAGCTTTCTTT.

Only one count was recorded for this clonotype. The chain combines TRBV2 with TRBJ1-5, with unresolved D. Germline V gives CDR1 SNHLY, CDR2 FYNNEI. Trimming took 5 bases from V and 5 from J, leaving 10 bases between them. The CDR3 is 13 residues long. The CDR3 DNA follows: TGTGCCAGCAGTCCGACACCCGATCAGCCCCAGCATTTT. Its translation is CASSPTPDQPQHF.

This clonotype was observed at least ten times. This chain joins TRBV25-1 and TRBJ1-1; D is unresolved. This CDR3 has 15 residues. Germline CDR1 MGHDK, CDR2 SYGVNS. Between the trimmed V and J ends, which lost 6 bases and 1 base, there was a span of 15 bases. As DNA, the CDR3 is TGTGCCAGCAGATCTCATGATGGCCGGAACACTGAAGCTTTCTTT. It yields the protein CASRSHDGRNTEAFF.